This TCR beta chain was sequenced during a study of cytotoxic CD8 clonotypes in ibrutinib-treated CLL. Study outcomes and limitations: Clonality went up at ibrutinib response and then declined back toward baseline at progression.

Germline trimming cut 6 bases from V and 0 bases from J; bases unmatched to any gene: 26. The CDR3 loop spans 22 amino acids. Germline-derived CDR1 and CDR2 are MNHEY and SMNVEV (reference sequence). Sequencing used immunoSEQ multiplex PCR; TCRdb keeps in-frame clones, though not all of them. The sample has approximately 200,000 clones, around 72% seen once. Worth noting for this clone: Its antigen is undetermined.

This sequence was found in a human donor with chronic lymphocytic leukemia. The chain uses TRBV27 and TRBJ2-1; 7 bases match TRBD1. The sample consisted of PBMCs, taken after 24 months of ibrutinib treatment. CDR3 nucleotide sequence: TGTGCCAGCAGCGCTCGAATTCCGGGACAGCCTACTCCTTTTAGCTCCTACAATGAGCAGTTCTTC. Protein sequence: CASSARIPGQPTPFSSYNEQFF.